The 28 T cell receptor beta chains reported below all come from one sample, sequenced in a study of naive and memory T cell subsets. Both TRBC1 and TRBC2 were covered by a beta constant-region primer of two equimolar oligonucleotides. The ligated cDNA underwent four PCR rounds using SP2 and nested alpha and beta constant-region primers. A single record per CDR3 protein comes from TCRdb applying MiXCR to the UMI-ligation and nested PCR reads. Of some 83,000 distinct CDR3 sequences in the sample, about 10% were seen once. Sequencing used naive CD8+ T cells from blood. The receptors shown here come from a human donor in good health.

This clonotype was recorded a few times. This chain connects TRBV3-1 to TRBJ1-6, with 11 positions matching TRBD1. The CDR3 is made up of 18 amino acids. Germline CDR1 and CDR2: LGHDT and YNNKEL (reference sequence). V dropped 5 bases and J dropped 7; count of bases not matched to a gene: 13. The CDR3 DNA is TGTGCCAGCAGCTTCGCCTCGGACAGGGGGCCACGGAATTCACCCCTCCACTTT. This encodes CASSFASDRGPRNSPLHF.

This clonotype was observed a few times. The rearrangement joins TRBV28 to TRBJ2-7, with TRBD2 matching 13 bases. The CDR3 is 15 amino acids. Trimming took 5 bases from V and 3 from J; bases not matched to a gene: 4. Germline V gene data show CDR1 as MDHEN and CDR2 as SYDVKM. In nucleotides, the CDR3 is TGTGCCAGCAGTGAGACTAGCGGGAGGCTCTACGAGCAGTACTTC. Its protein product is CASSETSGRLYEQYF. The entire variable domain, with the rest obtained from reference TRBV28 and TRBJ2-7, is as follows: DVKVTQSSRYLVKRTGEKVFLECVQDMDHENMFWYRQDPGLGLRLIYFSYDVKMKEKGDIPEGYSVSREKKERFSLILESASTNQTSMYLCASSETSGRLYEQYFGPGTRLTVT.

The table lists this clonotype with a few counts. The gene calls are TRBV4-1 and TRBJ2-7, with 13 bases fitting TRBD2. Germline lookup yields CDR1 MGHRA and CDR2 YSYEKL. The J segment lost 2 bases and the V segment lost 5 bases, leaving 6 bases of the junction unmatched. The CDR3 totals 16 residues. CDR3 nucleotides: TGCGCCAGCAGCTACGCCGGGACTAGCGGGGCCTACGAGCAGTACTTC. Encoded protein: CASSYAGTSGAYEQYF.

Concerning this clonotype: A read error is possible here, since a much larger clone lies one base away. The V gene is TRBV4-1, the J gene TRBJ2-7; 12 positions agree with TRBD2. Trimming at V came to 0 bases and at J to 7 bases, leaving 7 bases not matched to a gene. The CDR3 is 16 residues long. Looked up from germline, CDR1 is MGHRA and CDR2 is YSYEKL. DNA for the CDR3: TGCGCCAGCAGCCAAGATGCTAGCGGGAGGGCCGGGGAGCAGTACTTC. This gives the protein CASSQDASGRAGEQYF.

V is TRBV5-1 and J is TRBJ2-7; 7 positions agree with TRBD1. V trimming: 4 bases; J trimming: 2 bases; junction bases outside the gene matches: 6. Germline lookup yields CDR1 SGHRS and CDR2 YFSETQ. This CDR3 comprises 14 residues. CDR3 coding DNA: TGCGCCAGCAGCCCTGACAGGGAACCCTACGAGCAGTACTTC. Its translation is CASSPDREPYEQYF.

This clonotype was seen repeatedly, ten times or more. The rearrangement links TRBV18 to TRBJ2-1; TRBD1 matches 8 bases. This CDR3 has 14 residues. Per the germline V gene, CDR1 is KGHSH and CDR2 is LQKENI. V was clipped by 3 bases and J by 8 bases; unmatched bases: 6. The CDR3: CASSPYDRGDEQFF. CDR3 DNA sequence: TGTGCCAGCTCACCGTACGACAGGGGCGATGAGCAGTTCTTC.

The genes are TRBV28 and TRBJ2-7; D assignment may be TRBD1 or TRBD2 (5 bases each). Per germline, CDR1 MDHEN and CDR2 SYDVKM. The V end lost 0 bases, the J end lost 4 bases, and 13 bases lay between the germline ends. The CDR3 consists of 15 residues. The CDR3 protein is CASSLWNGGRYEQYF. DNA of the CDR3: TGTGCCAGCAGTTTATGGAATGGGGGACGTTACGAGCAGTACTTC.

There are a few counts of this clonotype. V is TRBV19 and J is TRBJ2-5; perhaps TRBD2 as D (5 bases). Trimming pared 3 bases from V and 1 base from J, leaving 12 bases between. Germline V gene sequence: CDR1 LNHDA, CDR2 SQIVND (reference sequence). The CDR3 contains 15 residues. The CDR3 DNA reads TGTGCCAGTAGTATCGGGGTATTTGCCCAAGAGACCCAGTACTTC. Encoded protein: CASSIGVFAQETQYF.

The sample holds a few counts of this clonotype. The chain employs TRBV28 and TRBJ2-5; perhaps D is TRBD1 or TRBD2 (5 bases each). This CDR3 region has 13 residues. The germline V gene has CDR1 MDHEN and CDR2 SYDVKM. Trimming took 6 bases from V and 5 from J, leaving 13 bases between them. CDR3 region: CASSWDAGETQYF. The CDR3 bases are TGTGCCAGCAGCTGGGACGCAGGGGAGACCCAGTACTTC.

At least ten counts were recorded for this clonotype. The chain couples TRBV29-1 to TRBJ1-2, with 7 bases aligning to TRBD1. Germline V gene data show CDR1 as SQVTM and CDR2 as ANQGSEA. The CDR3 runs to 17 residues. The V and J ends lost 0 bases and 3 bases, in that order; junction bases with no gene match: 13. CDR3 region: CSVEDRQLTGYDYGYTF. The CDR3 nucleotides read TGCAGCGTTGAAGATCGCCAGTTGACAGGGTATGACTATGGCTACACCTTC.

This clonotype was counted only a few times. The V gene is TRBV15, the J gene TRBJ1-1; D not certain. The V end lost 0 bases, the J end lost 4 bases, and 6 bases lay between the germline ends. In germline, CDR1 is LNHNV, CDR2 YYDKDF (reference sequence). The length of the CDR3 is 13 residues. Written as DNA, the CDR3 is TGTGCCACCAGCAGAGATGAGGGCACTGAAGCTTTCTTT. It is translated as CATSRDEGTEAFF.

The CDR3 DNA sequence: TGTGCCAGCAGTTTAGCAGTCCAAGAGACCCAGTACTTC. Protein sequence: CASSLAVQETQYF. The chain uses TRBV27 and TRBJ2-5; the D is unclear. Germline CDR1 and CDR2: MNHEY and SMNVEV (reference sequence). With 2 bases removed from V and 1 base from J, the gap between germline ends came to 5 bases. This CDR3 is built from 13 residues.

This clonotype was seen a few times. V gene TRBV29-1 combines with J gene TRBJ2-7; no clear D gene. This CDR3 has 13 amino acids. Trimming took off 4 bases at V and 2 bases at J, with 12 bases between the two ends. CDR1 and CDR2 (germline): SQVTM, ANQGSEA. This chain's CDR3 is CSVGGGKTYEQYF. For the CDR3, the DNA is TGCAGCGTTGGTGGCGGAAAAACCTACGAGCAGTACTTC.

The sample holds a few counts of this clonotype. V gene TRBV12-3 or TRBV12-4 combines with J gene TRBJ1-1; a possible D gene is TRBD1 (6 bases). The CDR3 is made up of 13 amino acids. V was cut by 7 bases and J by 6 bases, with 15 bases left in between. In nucleotides, the CDR3 is TGTGCCAGCACTGGGACATACCACGCTGAAGCTTTCTTT. This translates into CASTGTYHAEAFF.

This clonotype was observed a few times. V is TRBV27 and J is TRBJ2-7; D uncertain. The CDR3 covers 14 residues. The V gene's germline CDR1 is MNHEY and CDR2 SMNVEV (reference sequence). The V end lost 0 bases, the J end lost 2 bases, and 8 bases lay between the germline ends. CDR3 in amino acids: CASSLSPGPYEQYF. The CDR3 bases are TGTGCCAGCAGTTTATCGCCAGGTCCCTACGAGCAGTACTTC.

The table lists this clonotype with a few counts. The V gene is TRBV11-2, the J gene TRBJ2-5; 13 bases align to TRBD2. Germline V gene sequence: CDR1 SGHAT, CDR2 FQNNGV. The CDR3 has 15 residues. With V trimmed by 6 bases and J by 5 bases, 6 bases remained unmatched. DNA of the CDR3: TGTGCCAGCAGACAAGGGACTAGCGGGAAGGAGACCCAGTACTTC. The encoded protein is CASRQGTSGKETQYF.

This clonotype was detected many times. The chain couples TRBV4-1 to TRBJ1-1; D not certain. The germline V and J ends were trimmed by 2 bases and 6 bases, with 7 bases remaining between them. The CDR3 is made up of 12 amino acids. From germline, CDR1 is MGHRA and CDR2 YSYEKL. The DNA of the CDR3 is TGCGCCAGCAGCCAATCTGGGTCTGAAGCTTTCTTT. It codes for CASSQSGSEAFF.

This clonotype was seen ten or more times. The V and J genes are TRBV4-3 and TRBJ2-7; 10 nucleotides match TRBD1. V lost 4 bases and J lost 3; bases outside the gene matches: 12. There are 17 residues in the CDR3. CDR1 and CDR2 (germline): LGHNA, YSLEER. In DNA, the CDR3 is TGCGCCAGCAGCCCGCAAGGTCCCGGGACAGGGGTCTACGAGCAGTACTTC. Protein product: CASSPQGPGTGVYEQYF.

This clonotype was seen many times. V usage is TRBV20-1 and J usage is TRBJ1-5; 8 bases are a match to TRBD1. This CDR3 is built from 15 residues. V dropped 3 bases and J dropped 7; count of bases not matched to a gene: 11. The germline gives CDR1 DFQATT, CDR2 SNEGSKA (reference sequence). CDR3 sequence: CSARAGQGSDQPQHF. The CDR3 DNA reads as TGCAGTGCTAGGGCCGGACAGGGATCCGACCAGCCCCAGCATTTT.

This clonotype was detected only a few times. The V and J genes are TRBV29-1 and TRBJ2-1, with D perhaps matching TRBD1 (6 bases). The CDR3 covers 15 residues. Germline V lookup: CDR1 SQVTM, CDR2 ANQGSEA. V dropped 3 bases and J dropped 1 base, with 13 bases sitting between them. The CDR3 DNA is TGCAGCGTTGATGATGCAGGGGTGTCCTACAATGAGCAGTTCTTC. Translation gives CSVDDAGVSYNEQFF.

This clonotype showed up just a few times. The chain carries TRBV12-3 or TRBV12-4 and TRBJ1-4; D remains ambiguous. Between the trimmed V and J ends, which lost 7 bases and 3 bases, there was a span of 12 bases. The CDR3 spans 14 residues. The CDR3 nucleotides are TGTGCCAGCAAAGGGCCCGGGGCTAATGAAAAACTGTTTTTT. Translating gives CASKGPGANEKLFF.

This chain uses TRBV5-4 with TRBJ2-1; 8 positions match TRBD2. Germline V gives CDR1 SGHNT, CDR2 YYREEE (reference sequence). The CDR3 spans 15 residues. Germline trimming cut 2 bases from V and 5 bases from J; bases unmatched to any gene: 6. This CDR3 is CASSLKRELNNEQFF. The DNA for the CDR3 is TGTGCCAGCAGCTTAAAGCGGGAGTTGAACAATGAGCAGTTCTTC.

CDR3 coding DNA: TGTGCCAGCAGTCGTAGGATAGGGAACCACGAGCAGTACTTC. Its translation is CASSRRIGNHEQYF. This sequence joins TRBV21-1 and TRBJ2-7; the table names TRBD1, a call not compared with the DNA. TRBV21-1 is a documented pseudogene. CDR3 size: 14 residues.

There are many counts of this clonotype. The CDR3 DNA sequence: TGTGCCAGCAGTCAAATGACGGGAAGGACTGAAAAACTGTTTTTT. Amino acids: CASSQMTGRTEKLFF. This chain links TRBV3-1 with TRBJ1-4; no reliable D call. Trimming took 6 bases from V and 7 from J, leaving 18 bases between them. The CDR3 totals 15 residues. Germline CDR1 LGHDT, CDR2 YNNKEL (reference sequence).

Concerning this clonotype: Since a much larger clone is just one base distant, this may be a read error. The V gene is TRBV4-3, the J gene TRBJ2-7; 11 nucleotides align to TRBD2. Per germline, CDR1 LGHNA and CDR2 YSLEER. This CDR3 has 15 amino acids. CDR3 residues: CTSSQETSGVYEQYF. CDR3 DNA: TGCACCAGCAGCCAAGAGACTAGCGGGGTCTACGAGCAGTACTTC.

This clonotype was picked up a small number of times. The chain combines TRBV27 with TRBJ1-1, with D maybe TRBD1 (6 bases). Germline V gene sequence: CDR1 MNHEY, CDR2 SMNVEV (reference sequence). This CDR3 spans 14 amino acids. Deletions cut 0 bases from V and 6 bases from J, with 11 bases between. For the CDR3, the DNA is TGTGCCAGCAGTTTATCGCAGGGGTTTGCTGAAGCTTTCTTT. It specifies CASSLSQGFAEAFF.

V is TRBV4-3 and J is TRBJ2-7; possible D gene TRBD2, 5 bases. Germline V gene sequence: CDR1 LGHNA, CDR2 YSLEER. The V end lost 2 bases, the J end lost 5 bases, and 16 bases lay between the germline ends. The CDR3 sequence is 15 residues long. The CDR3 bases are TGCGCCAGCAGCCAATTCGGAGGAGGTGGCGACGAGCAGTACTTC. Protein product: CASSQFGGGGDEQYF.

This clonotype was seen only a few times. This chain connects TRBV27 to TRBJ2-7; D is unclear. V lost 4 bases to trimming and J lost 0 bases, with 10 bases between them. This CDR3 has 14 amino acids. CDR1 MNHEY and CDR2 SMNVEV come from the germline V gene (reference sequence). The DNA for the CDR3 is TGTGCCAGCAGTTGGTCCAGTTCCTCCTACGAGCAGTACTTC. It encodes CASSWSSSSYEQYF.